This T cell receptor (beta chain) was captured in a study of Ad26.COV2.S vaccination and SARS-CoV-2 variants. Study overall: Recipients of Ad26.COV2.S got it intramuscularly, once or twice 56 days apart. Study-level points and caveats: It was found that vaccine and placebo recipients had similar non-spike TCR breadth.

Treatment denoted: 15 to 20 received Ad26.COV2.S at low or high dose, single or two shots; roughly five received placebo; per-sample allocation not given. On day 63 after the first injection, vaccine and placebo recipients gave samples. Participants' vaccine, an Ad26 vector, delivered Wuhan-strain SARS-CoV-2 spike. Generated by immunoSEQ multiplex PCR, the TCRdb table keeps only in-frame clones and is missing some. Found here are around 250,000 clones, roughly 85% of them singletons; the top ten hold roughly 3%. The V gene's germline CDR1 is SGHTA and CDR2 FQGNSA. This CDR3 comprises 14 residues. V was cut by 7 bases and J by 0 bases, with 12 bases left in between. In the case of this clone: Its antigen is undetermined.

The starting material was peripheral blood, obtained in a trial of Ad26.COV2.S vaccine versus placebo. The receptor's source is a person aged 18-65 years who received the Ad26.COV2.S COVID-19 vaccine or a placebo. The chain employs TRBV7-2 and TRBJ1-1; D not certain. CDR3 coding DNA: TGTGCCAGCACCTCTCCGTTCATGAACACTGAAGCTTTCTTT. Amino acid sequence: CASTSPFMNTEAFF.